This is a list of T cell receptor beta chains from one sample in a study of blood T cell repertoires in COVID-19. Method: immunoSEQ multiplex PCR; TCRdb's copy keeps in-frame clones and lacks some. The table lists 250,000 or so clones, approximately 85% of them singletons. Sequenced: PBMCs or T cells enriched from blood (not recorded which). The receptors shown here come from a woman in her forties or fifties who had been exposed to COVID-19. CDR3s include the opening cysteine and the closing phenylalanine or tryptophan. A D gene is named only where the DNA matches it firmly. The listing skips clone size in some rows; elsewhere it reads once, few, many or a size class.

D	size	V	J	CDR3	DNA
TRBD2	once	TRBV4-1	TRBJ2-3	CASSPVGGEDTQYF	TGCGCCAGCAGCCCAGTCGGGGGGGAAGATACGCAGTATTTT
.	.	TRBV18	TRBJ1-1	CASSPAVTYLTEAFF	TGTGCCAGCTCACCGGCGGTAACCTACCTCACTGAAGCTTTCTTT
TRBD1	.	TRBV10-3	TRBJ1-1	CAISLTGGETEAFF	TGTGCCATCAGCCTAACAGGGGGAGAGACTGAAGCTTTCTTT
.	few	TRBV3-1/TRBV3-2	TRBJ1-4	CASSLRTAGGEKLFF	TGTGCCAGCAGCCTAAGGACGGCGGGAGGTGAAAAACTGTTTTTT
.	.	TRBV4-2	TRBJ2-3	CASSQEGSGPDTQYF	TGTGCCAGCAGCCAAGAGGGGTCAGGGCCAGATACGCAGTATTTT
.	.	TRBV7-9	TRBJ1-3	CASSDLDSSGNTIYF	TGTGCCAGCAGTGACCTGGACAGCTCTGGAAACACCATATATTTT
.	once	TRBV18	TRBJ1-5	CASSRTGDQPQHF	TGTGCCAGCTCACGAACAGGAGATCAGCCCCAGCATTTT
.	.	TRBV24-1	TRBJ2-1	CATSTGPGSSRDEQFF	TGTGCCACCAGTACGGGTCCGGGGTCTTCGCGGGATGAGCAGTTCTTC
TRBD1	.	TRBV5-4	TRBJ2-7	CASSPGQDPNEQYF	TGTGCCAGCAGCCCGGGACAGGATCCTAACGAGCAGTACTTC
TRBD2	.	TRBV7-2	TRBJ2-3	CASSLGAGGDTQYF	TGTGCCAGCAGCTTAGGAGCGGGAGGGGATACGCAGTATTTT
.	.	TRBV2	TRBJ1-6	CASSSRGRDSPLHF	TGTGCCAGCAGTAGCAGGGGAAGGGATTCACCCCTCCACTTT
.	once	TRBV9	TRBJ1-2	CASSVEGNYGYTF	TGTGCCAGCAGCGTCGAGGGTAACTATGGCTACACCTTC
.	.	TRBV10-3	TRBJ1-3	CAISESQGPGNTIYF	TGTGCCATCAGTGAGTCTCAGGGGCCTGGAAACACCATATATTTT
.	.	TRBV18	TRBJ2-3	CASSSTDTQYF	TGTGCCAGCTCCTCCACAGATACGCAGTATTTT
.	few	TRBV11-2	TRBJ1-4	CASSLGAGSNEKLFF	TGTGCCAGCAGCTTAGGGGCAGGGTCAAATGAAAAACTGTTTTTT